The 6 T cell receptor beta chains in this list originate from one sample, sequenced in a study of tumor-infiltrating lymphocytes in primary liver carcinoma. Taking roughly 18-32 mg of unsorted bulk tissue, the authors co-extracted RNA and DNA. From 500 to 600 ng of total RNA, TCR beta-specific cDNA was reverse-transcribed using a constant-region primer. Each TCR beta library was derived from three nested multiplex PCR rounds that employed slightly modified ARM-PCR. Rounds one and two of PCR, each of approximately 11 cycles, were primed with TRBV1-TRBV30 forward primers and a C-beta reverse primer. TCRdb re-analysed the multiplex PCR reads in MiXCR, keeping a single row per CDR3 protein. The sample records more than 100,000 distinct CDR3 sequences, around 65% being singletons. The sequenced material came from tumor-adjacent normal liver tissue. The receptors come from a woman in her sixties or seventies with primary liver carcinoma and hepatitis B virus infection.

This clonotype was seen only once. A much more abundant neighbour one base away suggests this may be a read error. The V gene is TRBV28, the J gene TRBJ2-2; D tentatively fits TRBD1 or TRBD2 (5 bases each). The CDR3 covers 14 residues. Germline loops: CDR1 MDHEN, CDR2 SYDVKM. CDR3 nucleotide sequence: TGTGCCAGCAGTTTAGACAGATCAACCGGGGAGCTGTGTTTT. This sequence encodes CASSLDRSTGELCF.

About this clonotype itself: One end of the junction is discordant with germline, which a read error may explain. V and J are TRBV11-2 and TRBJ2-7, with 7 bases lining up with TRBD2. The V gene's germline CDR1 is SGHAT and CDR2 FQNNGV. The length of the CDR3 is 13 residues. CDR3 region: CTSSLTSASEQYF. The CDR3 nucleotides are TGTACCAGCAGCTTAACTAGCGCGAGTGAGCAGTACTTC.

Judged by abundance, this clonotype is medium-sized. J is TRBJ2-7 and V is TRBV11-2; 10 positions match TRBD1. After removal of 4 bases from V and 5 bases from J, the junction contained 8 bases not matched to a gene. This CDR3 spans 15 amino acids. Germline assignment: CDR1 SGHAT and CDR2 FQNNGV. CDR3 in DNA: TGTGCCAGCAGCTCTAGGGACAGGGGAAGGCACGAGCAGTACTTC. Amino acid sequence: CASSSRDRGRHEQYF.

Turning to this clonotype: The conserved closing phenylalanine or tryptophan is absent in this CDR3, likely reflecting a read error. V and J are TRBV6-6 and TRBJ1-2; D is unclear. Per germline, CDR1 MNHNY and CDR2 SVGAGI (reference sequence). The CDR3 totals 12 residues. CDR3 loop: CVSSYDLTRYTL. DNA of the CDR3: TGTGTCAGCAGTTACGACCTGACTCGCTACACCTTA.

This clonotype was seen at least ten times. The rearrangement uses TRBV12-3 or TRBV12-4 and TRBJ1-2, with a possible D match to TRBD1 (5 bases). Trimming cost V 0 bases and J 4 bases, with 9 bases left between them. CDR3 length equals 14 residues. The CDR3 spells CASSLAGVGYGYTF. DNA for the CDR3: TGTGCCAGCAGTTTAGCAGGGGTCGGCTATGGCTACACCTTC.

This chain joins TRBV29-1 and TRBJ2-3, with D possibly TRBD1 on 6 matching bases. With 6 bases removed from V and 5 bases from J, the gap between germline ends came to 9 bases. The CDR3 runs to 11 residues. The V gene's germline CDR1 is SQVTM and CDR2 ANQGSEA. The CDR3 coding sequence is TGCAGCGTGAACAGGGAAGATACGCAGTATTTT. Translation: CSVNREDTQYF.